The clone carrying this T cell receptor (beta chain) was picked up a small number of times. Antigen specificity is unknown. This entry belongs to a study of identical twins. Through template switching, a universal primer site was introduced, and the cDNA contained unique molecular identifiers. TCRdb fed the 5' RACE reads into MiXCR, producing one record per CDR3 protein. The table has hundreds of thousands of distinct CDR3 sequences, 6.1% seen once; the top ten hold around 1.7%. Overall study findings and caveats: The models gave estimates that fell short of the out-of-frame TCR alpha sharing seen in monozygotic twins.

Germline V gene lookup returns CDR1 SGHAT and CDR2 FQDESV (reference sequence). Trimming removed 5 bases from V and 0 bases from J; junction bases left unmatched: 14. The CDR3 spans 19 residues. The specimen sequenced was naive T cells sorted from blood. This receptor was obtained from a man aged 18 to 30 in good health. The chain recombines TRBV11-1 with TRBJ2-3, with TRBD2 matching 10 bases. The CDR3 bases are TGTGCCAGCAGCAACTACCCGACTAGCGGGCCTACTAGCACAGATACGCAGTATTTT. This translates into CASSNYPTSGPTSTDTQYF. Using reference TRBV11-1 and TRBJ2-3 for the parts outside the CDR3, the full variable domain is EAEVAQSPRYKITEKSQAVAFWCDPISGHATLYWYRQILGQGPELLVQFQDESVVDDSQLPKDRFSAERLKGVDSTLKIQPAELGDSAMYLCASSNYPTSGPTSTDTQYFGPGTRLTVL.